What follows are 30 T cell receptor beta chains derived from one specimen sequenced in a study of regulatory T cells in long-lasting Graves disease (dated by TCRdb to about 2021). To prepare the library, multiplex PCR was applied. Data came from an Illumina HiSeq 4000. To build TCR beta libraries, CDR3 regions were amplified by Arm-PCR using iRepertoire HTBI primers. TCRdb's own reprocessing of the public reads used fastp at Q25 and MiXCR and kept productive beta chains. Each entry is one CDR3 protein sequence, shown with its most common DNA and genes. The sample yields under 300,000 distinct CDR3 sequences; 20% were counted once. The biggest ten clones account for around 13% of the sample. The time point label, read with the paper, signifies: newly diagnosed GD, antithyroid drugs for less than 3 months. RNA was extracted from PBMCs in TRIzol for both TCR sequencing and RNA sequencing. Source: peripheral blood mononuclear cells (PBMCs), taken at new diagnosis, from a patient treated with antithyroid drugs. Receptors were obtained from a female donor with Graves disease.

The sample holds many counts of this clonotype. V gene TRBV7-2 combines with J gene TRBJ1-1; the D is unclear. The germline CDR1 and CDR2 sequences are SGHTA and FQGNSA. This CDR3 region has 17 residues. V shed 5 bases and J shed 0 bases, with 19 bases lying between them. CDR3 DNA: TGTGCCAGCAGCCCGAAAGGTCGAGGCAGGATGAACACTGAAGCTTTCTTT. Residues: CASSPKGRGRMNTEAFF.

This clonotype occurred many times. The chain joins TRBV11-3 to TRBJ2-1; 8 nucleotides line up with TRBD1. The germline V gene encodes CDR1 SGHNT and CDR2 YENEEA. The length of the CDR3 is 15 residues. The junction had 5 bases not matched to a gene; V was cut back by 5 bases and J by 2 bases. In DNA form, the CDR3 reads TGTGCCAGCAGCCTGAACAGGGGGACCTACAATGAGCAGTTCTTC. This translates into CASSLNRGTYNEQFF.

This clonotype was detected ten times or more. The rearrangement uses TRBV6-2 or TRBV6-3 and TRBJ2-1; no reliable D call. The CDR3 is 17 residues long. Trimming removed 5 bases from V and 0 bases from J, with 17 bases in between. Germline loops: CDR1 MNHEY, CDR2 SVGEGT. CDR3 protein: CASSPDFEAVSYNEQFF. DNA for the CDR3: TGTGCCAGCAGTCCCGACTTCGAGGCCGTCTCCTACAATGAGCAGTTCTTC.

The chain links TRBV6-1 to TRBJ2-1, with TRBD2 matching 12 bases. The germline V gene encodes CDR1 MNHNS and CDR2 SASEGT. The ends lost 2 bases at V and 7 bases at J; junction bases unmatched: 12. The CDR3 extends over 18 amino acids. CDR3 in amino acids: CASSETPSGGAIWNEQFF. DNA of the CDR3: TGTGCCAGCAGTGAAACCCCTAGCGGGGGGGCCATATGGAATGAGCAGTTCTTC.

Details on this clonotype: A single base separates this from a much larger clone, so it may be a read error. The chain is built from TRBV10-3 and TRBJ1-2, with 7 bases matching TRBD1. Germline CDR1 ENHRY, CDR2 SYGVKD. The CDR3 is 13 residues long. The CDR3 region has the DNA TGTGCCATCGGTGAACAGGGGACCTATGGCTACACCTTC. Translated, it gives CAIGEQGTYGYTF.

Ten or more counts support this clonotype. The chain joins TRBV20-1 to TRBJ1-5; D gene unclear. Trimming pared 7 bases from V and 0 bases from J, leaving 13 bases between. The CDR3 has 14 residues. Germline V gives CDR1 DFQATT, CDR2 SNEGSKA (reference sequence). CDR3 amino acids: CSVPTSNSNQPQHF. The CDR3, as DNA: TGCAGTGTACCGACATCGAATAGCAATCAGCCCCAGCATTTT.

This clonotype occurred many times. This chain connects TRBV18 to TRBJ1-4; D perhaps matches TRBD1 (6 bases). There are 14 residues in the CDR3. The germline V gene encodes CDR1 KGHSH and CDR2 LQKENI. V lost 6 bases and J 5 bases, leaving 13 bases between the germline ends. Here the CDR3 reads CASSRDTGNEKLFF. CDR3 sequence (DNA): TGTGCCAGCTCCCGGGACACGGGAAATGAAAAACTGTTTTTT.

At least ten counts were recorded for this clonotype. The chain is built from TRBV5-5 and TRBJ1-3; D uncertain. There are 13 residues in the CDR3. Germline assignment: CDR1 SGHKS and CDR2 YYEKEE (reference sequence). Trimming left V 6 bases short and J 0 bases short, with 7 bases between. The CDR3 protein is CASTLISGNTIYF. The DNA for the CDR3 is TGTGCCAGCACTCTGATCTCTGGAAACACCATATATTTT. The full variable domain, rest sourced from reference TRBV5-5 and TRBJ1-3, is DAGVTQSPTHLIKTRGQQVTLRCSPISGHKSVSWYQQVLGQGPQFIFQYYEKEERGRGNFPDRFSARQFPNYSSELNVNALLLGDSALYLCASTLISGNTIYFGEGSWLTVV.

The chain recombines TRBV5-1 with TRBJ2-5; TRBD2 matches 7 bases. This CDR3 is built from 13 residues. Trimming cost V 3 bases and J 1 base; bases outside gene matches: 0. The germline V gene has CDR1 SGHRS and CDR2 YFSETQ. The CDR3 region is CASSWGGQETQYF. The CDR3, as DNA: TGCGCCAGCAGCTGGGGGGGCCAAGAGACCCAGTACTTC.

This clonotype was seen many times. V gene TRBV12-3 or TRBV12-4 combines with J gene TRBJ2-5; D uncertain. Trimming left V 7 bases short and J 3 bases short, with 12 bases between. The CDR3 spans 13 residues. The CDR3 nucleotides are TGTGCCAGCAAGAAGGGCGCAGAAGAGACCCAGTACTTC. Translation: CASKKGAEETQYF.

This clonotype was seen a handful of times. The V call is TRBV6-1, the J call TRBJ1-3; D is uncertain. V shed 6 bases and J shed 3 bases, with 9 bases lying between them. The CDR3 length is 13 residues. Germline CDR1 and CDR2: MNHNS and SASEGT. CDR3 amino acids: CASRRGFGNTIYF. The CDR3 DNA reads as TGTGCCAGCAGGCGTGGTTTTGGAAACACCATATATTTT.

This clonotype was counted many times. The chain employs TRBV4-3 and TRBJ2-5; perhaps TRBD1 as D (6 bases). V lost 0 bases and J lost 2, with 10 bases in between. Germline lookup yields CDR1 LGHNA and CDR2 YSLEER. The CDR3 contains 15 residues. The CDR3 nucleotides read TGCGCCAGCAGCCAAGATGTAGGACAGCAAGAGACCCAGTACTTC. Translating gives CASSQDVGQQETQYF.

This clonotype showed up many times. The chain carries TRBV12-3 or TRBV12-4 and TRBJ2-4, with 7 bases aligning to TRBD2. The CDR3 sequence is 17 residues long. V shed 1 base, J shed 1 base, and the junction held 7 bases outside the gene matches. The CDR3 nucleotides are TGTGCCAGCAGTTTAGGGGGGGACTATAGGGCCAAAAACATTCAGTACTTC. Protein: CASSLGGDYRAKNIQYF.

Many counts were recorded for this clonotype. V gene TRBV5-6 combines with J gene TRBJ2-7; D not certain. V lost 2 bases and J lost 2, with 5 bases in between. Per germline, CDR1 SGHDT and CDR2 YYEEEE. CDR3 size: 12 residues. The CDR3 is CASSLVPYEQYF. The DNA of the CDR3 is TGTGCCAGCAGCTTAGTGCCCTACGAGCAGTACTTC.

The table lists this clonotype with many counts. The V call is TRBV13, the J call TRBJ2-1, with D possibly being TRBD1 (6 bases). The V gene's germline CDR1 is PRHDT and CDR2 FYEKMQ (reference sequence). This CDR3 has 13 residues. V was cut by 7 bases and J by 10 bases, with 17 bases left in between. The CDR3 DNA sequence: TGTGCCAGCACCAAGGGCTTGGGGGCCGAGCAGTTCTTC. It codes for CASTKGLGAEQFF.

This clonotype was observed a few times. V gene TRBV4-1 combines with J gene TRBJ2-2; 13 nucleotides line up with TRBD2. Germline V gives CDR1 MGHRA, CDR2 YSYEKL. Trimming took 2 bases from V and 2 from J; bases not matched to a gene: 5. The CDR3 is 18 amino acids. DNA for the CDR3: TGCGCCAGCAGCCAACGGACTAGCGGGGGCCTAAACACCGGGGAGCTGTTTTTT. Protein product: CASSQRTSGGLNTGELFF.

Comments on this clonotype: A much larger clone lies a single base off, so this may be a read error. In DNA form, the CDR3 reads TGTGCCCCCAGGCGCCCTCGGGACTCTTACGAGCAGTGCTTC. It translates to CAPRRPRDSYEQCF. The chain has TRBV6-2 or TRBV6-3 and TRBJ2-7; a possible D gene is TRBD2 (6 bases). Germline CDR1 is MNHEY and CDR2 is SVGEGT. The CDR3 totals 14 residues.

This clonotype was seen repeatedly, ten times or more. The chain combines TRBV3-1 with TRBJ1-1; D call uncertain. Trimming pared 3 bases from V and 5 bases from J, leaving 7 bases between. Germline V gene lookup returns CDR1 LGHDT and CDR2 YNNKEL (reference sequence). The CDR3 extends over 12 amino acids. CDR3 loop: CASSHSGTEAFF. For the CDR3, the DNA is TGTGCCAGCAGCCACTCCGGGACTGAAGCTTTCTTT.

This clonotype was observed a handful of times. A single base separates this from a much larger clone, so it may be a read error. The V call is TRBV3-1, the J call TRBJ1-4; 9 bases match TRBD1. Germline lookup yields CDR1 LGHDT and CDR2 YNNKEL (reference sequence). This CDR3 has 14 residues. For the CDR3, the DNA is TGTGCCAGCAGAAGAGACAGGGGGGAAGAAAAACTGTCTTTT. It is translated as CASRRDRGEEKLSF.

This clonotype was detected ten times or more. V is TRBV27 and J is TRBJ2-1, with a tentative D call TRBD1 (6 bases). Trimming took 6 bases from V and 5 from J, leaving 11 bases between them. The CDR3 loop spans 13 amino acids. The V gene's germline CDR1 is MNHEY and CDR2 SMNVEV (reference sequence). CDR3 nucleotides: TGTGCCAGCAGCTGGACAGAGGACAATGAGCAGTTCTTC. Translating it yields CASSWTEDNEQFF.

This clonotype was counted only a few times. The chain links TRBV19 to TRBJ1-2; a weak D match, TRBD1 (6 bases). The V gene lost 5 bases and the J gene lost 0 bases, with 16 bases spanning the gap. Germline values: CDR1 LNHDA, CDR2 SQIVND (reference sequence). CDR3 length equals 16 residues. CDR3 in amino acids: CASSLSPGVPNYGYTF. In DNA, the CDR3 is TGTGCCAGTAGTCTCTCCCCAGGGGTTCCTAACTATGGCTACACCTTC.

This clonotype was recorded many times. The genes are TRBV10-3 and TRBJ2-1, with TRBD1 identical over 9 bases. Unmatched junction bases numbered 5, after V lost 7 bases and J lost 7 bases. The CDR3 consists of 13 residues. Germline CDR1 ENHRY, CDR2 SYGVKD. Here the CDR3 reads CAINGQGRNEQFF. The CDR3 DNA is TGTGCCATCAACGGACAGGGGAGGAATGAGCAGTTCTTC.

Many counts were recorded for this clonotype. The chain joins TRBV5-1 to TRBJ1-5; TRBD1 agrees at 7 bases. The CDR3 covers 14 residues. V was clipped by 3 bases and J by 4 bases; unmatched bases: 4. Germline CDR1 reads SGHRS; CDR2 reads YFSETQ. The CDR3 DNA reads as TGCGCCAGCAGCTCAGGGGGTGTGAATCAGCCCCAGCATTTT. As protein: CASSSGGVNQPQHF. The whole variable domain, filled in from reference TRBV5-1 and TRBJ1-5, reads KAGVTQTPRYLIKTRGQQVTLSCSPISGHRSVSWYQQTPGQGLQFLFEYFSETQRNKGNFPGRFSGRQFSNSRSEMNVSTLELGDSALYLCASSSGGVNQPQHFGDGTRLSIL.

The table lists this clonotype with many counts. V and J are TRBV5-1 and TRBJ2-3, with D hard to call. Germline CDR1 and CDR2: SGHRS and YFSETQ. The V and J ends lost 1 base and 0 bases respectively, with 9 bases between them. CDR3 length equals 15 residues. This chain's CDR3 is CASSLRPSSTDTQYF. The DNA for the CDR3 is TGCGCCAGCAGCTTGCGTCCTTCTAGCACAGATACGCAGTATTTT. The full variable domain, completed using reference TRBV5-1 and TRBJ2-3, is KAGVTQTPRYLIKTRGQQVTLSCSPISGHRSVSWYQQTPGQGLQFLFEYFSETQRNKGNFPGRFSGRQFSNSRSEMNVSTLELGDSALYLCASSLRPSSTDTQYFGPGTRLTVL.

In the case of this clonotype: It is likely a read error: a sequence one base away is far more abundant. The chain uses TRBV5-1 and TRBJ2-5; D is undetermined. The DNA end is more similar to TRBJ2-1, so the J call may be wrong. The CDR3 covers 13 residues. CDR1 and CDR2 (germline): SGHRS, YFSETQ. CDR3 loop: CASSFISEETQFF. For the CDR3, the DNA is TGTGCCAGCAGCTTTATCAGTGAAGAGACCCAGTTCTTC.

This clonotype has just a few counts. CDR3: CASSSGRNNEKLFF. The CDR3 DNA is TGTGCCAGCAGCTCGGGACGGAATAATGAAAAACTGTTTTTT. J is TRBJ1-4 and V is TRBV5-6; TRBD1 is a possible D gene (5 bases). Germline CDR1 is SGHDT and CDR2 is YYEEEE. V was clipped by 3 bases and J by 4 bases, with 10 bases between them. The CDR3 length is 14 residues.

This clonotype came up a few times. V and J are TRBV7-2 and TRBJ1-4, with 9 bases matching TRBD1. Germline V CDR1 and CDR2: SGHTA, FQGNSA. The CDR3 has 17 residues. The V and J ends lost 5 bases and 6 bases, in that order; junction bases with no gene match: 13. The CDR3 reads CASSLVGNRGPYEKLFF. Written as DNA, the CDR3 is TGTGCCAGCAGCCTAGTGGGCAACAGGGGGCCATATGAAAAACTGTTTTTT.

The chain couples TRBV30 to TRBJ1-1; TRBD1 agrees at 9 bases. CDR1 and CDR2 from the germline V gene are GTSNPN and SVGIG (reference sequence). The CDR3 has 13 residues. The V and J ends lost 4 bases and 9 bases, in that order; junction bases with no gene match: 9. In DNA, the CDR3 is TGTGCCTGGATGGGTCCGGGACAGGGACAAGCTTTCTTT. Amino acid sequence: CAWMGPGQGQAFF.

A word on this clonotype: A much larger clone differs by one base, so this may be a read error. V is TRBV6-2 or TRBV6-3 and J is TRBJ2-5; maybe TRBD1 (6 bases). The germline V and J ends were trimmed by 4 bases and 3 bases, with 18 bases remaining between them. Germline V gene data show CDR1 as MNHEY and CDR2 as SVGEGT. The CDR3 extends over 16 amino acids. The CDR3 sequence is CASSCSMRGQEETQYF. The CDR3 bases are TGTGCCAGCAGTTGCTCGATGAGGGGACAAGAAGAGACCCAGTACTTC.

Concerning this clonotype: A far larger clone differs by one base, so this is likely a read error. V usage is TRBV7-9 and J usage is TRBJ2-1, with 12 bases aligning to TRBD1. J was trimmed by 6 bases and V by 4 bases; bases with no gene match: 4. From germline, CDR1 is SEHNR and CDR2 FQNEAQ (reference sequence). The CDR3 totals 15 residues. The CDR3 loop is CASSSPGQGANEQFF. The CDR3 bases are TGTGCCAGCAGCTCGCCGGGACAGGGGGCCAATGAGCAGTTCTTC.